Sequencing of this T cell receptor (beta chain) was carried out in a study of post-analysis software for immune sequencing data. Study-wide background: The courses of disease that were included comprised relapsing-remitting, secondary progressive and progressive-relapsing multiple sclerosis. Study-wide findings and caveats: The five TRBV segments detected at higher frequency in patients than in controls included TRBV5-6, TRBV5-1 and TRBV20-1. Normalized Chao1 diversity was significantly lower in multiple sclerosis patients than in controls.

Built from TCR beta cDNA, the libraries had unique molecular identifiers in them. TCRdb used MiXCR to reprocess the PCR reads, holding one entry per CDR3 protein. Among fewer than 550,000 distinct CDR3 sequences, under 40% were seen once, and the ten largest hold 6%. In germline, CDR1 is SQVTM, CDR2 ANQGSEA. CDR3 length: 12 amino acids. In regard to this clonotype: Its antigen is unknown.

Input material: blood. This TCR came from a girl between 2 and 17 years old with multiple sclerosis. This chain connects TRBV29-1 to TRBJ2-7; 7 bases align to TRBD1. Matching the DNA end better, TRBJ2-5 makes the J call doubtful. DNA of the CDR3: TGCAGCGGTAGGGACAGCTCGGGGACCCAGTACTTC. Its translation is CSGRDSSGTQYF.